This T cell receptor beta chain derives from a study of neurological immune-mediated disorders. Study-wide findings and caveats: None of the CDR3 amino acid sequences of expanded clones recurred across subjects, suggesting private repertoires in all groups.

The cDNA was synthesized by 5'RACE incorporating 10-nucleotide random UMIs. TCRdb used MiXCR to reprocess the 5' RACE reads, holding one entry per CDR3 protein. The sample shows more than 45,000 distinct CDR3 sequences, around 3.1% of them seen only once. The sample holds many counts of this clonotype. Its cognate antigen is unknown. The unsorted libraries originated from 2 million PBMCs kept at -80 C. Trimming shortened V by 1 base and J by 1 base, and 7 bases separated the two germline ends. Germline V lookup: CDR1 SGHDN, CDR2 FVKESK. This CDR3 has 14 amino acids. Sequenced material: PBMCs. The clonotype was recovered from a man in his forties or fifties with multiple sclerosis. The chain couples TRBV14 to TRBJ1-1; D unresolved. The CDR3 DNA follows: TGTGCCAGCAGCCAAGGGGAAGGGAACACTGAAGCTTTCTTT. Its translation: CASSQGEGNTEAFF.